This T cell receptor (beta chain) was retrieved from a study of blood T cell repertoires in COVID-19. About the research overall: Acute-phase and convalescent COVID-19 samples originated in the United States, Italy and Spain.

Original processing methods: Estimates of nucleated cell counts were drawn from the amplification of reference gene primers. The table came from immunoSEQ multiplex PCR; TCRdb's copy has only in-frame clones and leaves some out. The V and J calls and the clone size are those of that table, but D and trimming were determined from the DNA. This repertoire shows roughly 50,000 clones, roughly nine tenths found once; its top ten account for under 9%. The CDR3 loop spans 17 amino acids. The V gene's germline CDR1 is LGHNA and CDR2 YNFKEQ. Trimming stripped 3 bases from V and 2 bases from J, with 18 bases between.

Source material: peripheral blood. The receptor was derived from a middle-aged woman with active COVID-19. The chain carries TRBV4-2 and TRBJ2-3; D perhaps matches TRBD2 (6 bases). This CDR3 is CASSQADRGVVTDTQYF. In DNA, the CDR3 is TGTGCCAGCAGCCAGGCGGACCGCGGGGTTGTCACAGATACGCAGTATTTT.